Listed below are T cell receptor beta chains from one sample, sequenced in a study of blood T cell repertoires in COVID-19. Repertoires were generated with immunoSEQ multiplex PCR, while TCRdb's copy carries only in-frame clones and drops some. The top ten hold approximately 17% of the sample, which has roughly 100,000 clones, around nine tenths seen once. Sequencing was done on a sample of peripheral blood. The receptors derive from an elderly woman in a cohort sampled during active COVID-19. CDR3s include the opening cysteine and the closing phenylalanine or tryptophan. The D gene is left open where the match is weak. Where a row states a size, it is once, few, many or the class of an expanded clone; other rows omit it.

V: TRBV3-1/TRBV3-2; J: TRBJ2-2; D: TRBD2; size: NA; DNA: TGTGCCAGCAGCTCTAGCGGCGGGGAGCTGTTTTTT; CDR3: CASSSSGGELFF
V: TRBV5-4; J: TRBJ2-1; D: TRBD2; size: NA; DNA: TGTGCCAGCAGCCACCGACTAGCGGGGGAAGGTGAGCAGTTCTTC; CDR3: CASSHRLAGEGEQFF
V: TRBV7-6; J: TRBJ1-1; D: NA; size: NA; DNA: TGTGCCAGCAGCCCAGGCCAGGGCTTGAACACTGAAGCTTTCTTT; CDR3: CASSPGQGLNTEAFF
V: TRBV6-1; J: TRBJ1-6; D: TRBD1; size: NA; DNA: TGTGCCAGCAGTGGCCGGGACAGAAGCTCCTATAATTCACCCCTCCACTTT; CDR3: CASSGRDRSSYNSPLHF
V: TRBV19; J: TRBJ1-5; D: TRBD1; size: NA; DNA: TGTGCCAGTAGTATAGTCGGACAGGGGGCGAGCCAGCCCCAGCATTTT; CDR3: CASSIVGQGASQPQHF
V: TRBV29-1; J: TRBJ1-5; D: TRBD1; size: NA; DNA: TGCAGCGTTGAGGCCGGGACAGGGGGCAATCCCCAGCATTTT; CDR3: CSVEAGTGGNPQHF
V: TRBV19; J: TRBJ2-1; D: NA; size: NA; DNA: TGTGCCAGTAGTATAGGACATTGGGCCGAAGAGCAGTTCTTC; CDR3: CASSIGHWAEEQFF
V: TRBV30; J: TRBJ2-1; D: TRBD2; size: NA; DNA: TGTGCCTGGAGTACGGGGGGCTCCTACAATGAGCAGTTCTTC; CDR3: CAWSTGGSYNEQFF
V: TRBV19; J: TRBJ2-5; D: TRBD2; size: NA; DNA: TGTGCCAGTAGTATAGGAGCGGGGGGGCGGATGGAGACCCAGTACTTC; CDR3: CASSIGAGGRMETQYF
V: TRBV4-1; J: TRBJ2-7; D: TRBD2; size: NA; DNA: TGCGCCAGCAGCCAAGTAGGCGGGAGGGCCCGAGGAAAGCCCTACGAGCAGTACTTC; CDR3: CASSQVGGRARGKPYEQYF
V: TRBV27; J: TRBJ2-1; D: TRBD2; size: few; DNA: TGTGCCAGCAGTCCGACTAGCGGTTCTGAGCAGTTCTTC; CDR3: CASSPTSGSEQFF
V: TRBV24-1; J: TRBJ2-3; D: TRBD2; size: NA; DNA: TGTGCCACCAGTGGGACTAGCGGGATCACAGATACGCAGTATTTT; CDR3: CATSGTSGITDTQYF
V: TRBV6-5; J: TRBJ2-5; D: TRBD2; size: NA; DNA: TGTGCCAGCAGTCGGACCGGGGGGGGCCCAGAGACCCAGTACTTC; CDR3: CASSRTGGGPETQYF
V: TRBV27; J: TRBJ2-2; D: NA; size: NA; DNA: TGTGCCAGCAGTTTATGGGGGGCCGGGGAGCTGTTTTTT; CDR3: CASSLWGAGELFF
V: TRBV20-1; J: TRBJ1-6; D: NA; size: NA; DNA: TGCAGTGCTAGTGGAGGCGGCTCCTATAATTCACCCCTCCACTTT; CDR3: CSASGGGSYNSPLHF
V: TRBV9; J: TRBJ1-6; D: TRBD1; size: NA; DNA: TGTGCCAGCAGCACCTCCACAGGGGGCTCTTCACCCCTCCACTTT; CDR3: CASSTSTGGSSPLHF
V: TRBV7-7; J: TRBJ2-2; D: TRBD2; size: NA; DNA: TGTGCTAGCAGCTGGGGACTAGCGGGAGCGGGCGGGGAGCTGTTTTTT; CDR3: CASSWGLAGAGGELFF
V: TRBV19; J: TRBJ2-7; D: TRBD1; size: few; DNA: TGTGCCAGTACAGGACAGGGCGGCTACGAGCAGTACTTC; CDR3: CASTGQGGYEQYF
V: TRBV9; J: TRBJ2-2; D: NA; size: NA; DNA: TGTGCCAGCAGCGTTGTCGGGAGAAGCACCGGGGAGCTGTTTTTT; CDR3: CASSVVGRSTGELFF
V: TRBV5-1; J: TRBJ1-4; D: NA; size: NA; DNA: TGCGCCAGCAGCTTGTCAGGGGAGAAACTGTTTTTT; CDR3: CASSLSGEKLFF
V: TRBV2; J: TRBJ2-7; D: TRBD2; size: NA; DNA: TGTGCCAGCAGAGGTGCTAGCGGAACCTACGAGCAGTACTTC; CDR3: CASRGASGTYEQYF
V: TRBV10-3; J: TRBJ2-1; D: TRBD2; size: NA; DNA: TGTGCCATCAGCGGACTAGCGGGGGCCCCCGCTTACAATGAGCAGTTCTTC; CDR3: CAISGLAGAPAYNEQFF
V: TRBV7-2; J: TRBJ1-2; D: NA; size: NA; DNA: TGTGCCAGCAGCCTACCGAATAGCAAGGGGGGCTACACCTTC; CDR3: CASSLPNSKGGYTF
V: TRBV3-1/TRBV3-2; J: TRBJ2-1; D: TRBD2; size: NA; DNA: TGTGCCAGCAGCCAAGAGCGGATAGCGGGAGGGCCCTACAATGAGCAGTTCTTC; CDR3: CASSQERIAGGPYNEQFF
V: TRBV12-3/TRBV12-4; J: TRBJ2-7; D: NA; size: NA; DNA: TGTGCCAGCAGTGCGCGTACTTCATACGAGCAGTACTTC; CDR3: CASSARTSYEQYF
V: TRBV28; J: TRBJ2-5; D: NA; size: NA; DNA: TGTGCCAGCAGCGCCCCCCCGGGGGTCGAGACCCAGTACTTC; CDR3: CASSAPPGVETQYF
V: TRBV28; J: TRBJ2-1; D: TRBD2; size: NA; DNA: TGTGCCAGCAGTTTCCAGCTAGCGGGGGGAAACAATGAGCAGTTCTTC; CDR3: CASSFQLAGGNNEQFF
V: TRBV18; J: TRBJ2-2; D: TRBD2; size: NA; DNA: TGTGCCAGCTCACCACCGAATAGAAAACTAGCGGGAGGGGAGTACACCGGGGAGCTGTTTTTT; CDR3: CASSPPNRKLAGGEYTGELFF
V: TRBV24-1; J: TRBJ2-7; D: NA; size: few; DNA: TGTGCCACCAGTGATTTTAGGGGCGAGCAGTACTTC; CDR3: CATSDFRGEQYF
V: TRBV6-2/TRBV6-3; J: TRBJ1-1; D: NA; size: NA; DNA: TGTGCCAGCAGTACAGCAGGGAAGATGAACACTGAAGCTTTCTTT; CDR3: CASSTAGKMNTEAFF
V: TRBV6-5; J: TRBJ2-2; D: NA; size: NA; DNA: TGTGCCAGCACCCCTCCCGGGAACACCGGGGAGCTGTTTTTT; CDR3: CASTPPGNTGELFF
V: TRBV13; J: TRBJ2-3; D: TRBD2; size: NA; DNA: TGTGCCAGCAGCTTCTGGACTAGCGGGGGGGCCACCTCCACAGATACGCAGTATTTT; CDR3: CASSFWTSGGATSTDTQYF
V: TRBV19; J: TRBJ2-7; D: NA; size: few; DNA: TGTGCCAGTCGAGCGGCGTTCGGCCACTACGAGCAGTACTTC; CDR3: CASRAAFGHYEQYF
V: TRBV28; J: TRBJ1-5; D: NA; size: NA; DNA: TGTGCCAGCAGGGGCGGGGGGGGCAATCAGCCCCAGCATTTT; CDR3: CASRGGGGNQPQHF
V: TRBV30; J: TRBJ2-7; D: NA; size: few; DNA: TGTGCCTGGAGTGTTCCCCTTGCCTACGAGCAGTACTTC; CDR3: CAWSVPLAYEQYF
V: TRBV9; J: TRBJ2-1; D: TRBD1; size: NA; DNA: TGTGCCAGCAGCGTAGTGCCCCGGGGACAGTTGTACAATGAGCAGTTCTTC; CDR3: CASSVVPRGQLYNEQFF
V: TRBV19; J: TRBJ2-3; D: TRBD2; size: NA; DNA: TGTGCCAGTAGTACCGTAGCGGGGAGCACAGATACGCAGTATTTT; CDR3: CASSTVAGSTDTQYF
V: TRBV7-9; J: TRBJ1-1; D: NA; size: NA; DNA: TGTGCCAGCAGCTTGGGGGGGCGTGTCACTGAAGCTTTCTTT; CDR3: CASSLGGRVTEAFF
V: TRBV30; J: TRBJ2-7; D: TRBD1; size: NA; DNA: TGTGCCTCTGTCGGACAGGGGGCTTACGAGCAGTACTTC; CDR3: CASVGQGAYEQYF
V: TRBV9; J: TRBJ2-7; D: TRBD1; size: NA; DNA: TGTGCCAGCAGCGCGACAGGGAACGAGCAGTACTTC; CDR3: CASSATGNEQYF
V: TRBV11-2; J: TRBJ2-5; D: NA; size: NA; DNA: TGTGCCAGCAGCTTGCCCTCCAGGGTCGGGGAGACCCAGTACTTC; CDR3: CASSLPSRVGETQYF
V: TRBV10-3; J: TRBJ2-5; D: TRBD1; size: NA; DNA: TGTGCCATCAGTGACAGGGGGCGAGAGACCCAGTACTTC; CDR3: CAISDRGRETQYF
V: TRBV6-5; J: TRBJ2-3; D: NA; size: NA; DNA: TGTGCCAGCAGTTCCCCCCTGACTAGTTCAGATACGCAGTATTTT; CDR3: CASSSPLTSSDTQYF
V: TRBV3-1/TRBV3-2; J: TRBJ1-4; D: NA; size: NA; DNA: TGTGCCAGCAGCCAAGCTTGGACAGATGAAAAACTGTTTTTT; CDR3: CASSQAWTDEKLFF
V: TRBV24-1; J: TRBJ2-5; D: NA; size: NA; DNA: TGTGCCACCAGTCACACCGGAGCTTACCAAGAGACCCAGTACTTC; CDR3: CATSHTGAYQETQYF
V: TRBV23-1; J: TRBJ1-1; D: NA; size: NA; DNA: TGCGCCAGCAGTCGGAGCGGGCGGAACACTGAAGCTTTCTTT; CDR3: CASSRSGRNTEAFF
V: TRBV3-1/TRBV3-2; J: TRBJ2-7; D: NA; size: NA; DNA: TGTGCCAGCAGCCAAGGGGGGGGCGGGGCCACCTACGAGCAGTACTTC; CDR3: CASSQGGGGATYEQYF
V: TRBV11-2; J: TRBJ1-1; D: TRBD1; size: NA; DNA: TGTGCCAGCAGCTCAGGGGGAAGTACTGAAGCTTTCTTT; CDR3: CASSSGGSTEAFF
V: TRBV5-5; J: TRBJ2-2; D: NA; size: once; DNA: TGTGCCAGCACTCCACTACTATCGGTCGGGGAGCTGTTTTTT; CDR3: CASTPLLSVGELFF
V: TRBV14; J: TRBJ1-3; D: NA; size: NA; DNA: TGTGCCAGCAGCCAAGGACAGACCTCTGGAAACACCATATATTTT; CDR3: CASSQGQTSGNTIYF
V: TRBV13; J: TRBJ2-3; D: TRBD2; size: NA; DNA: TGTGCCAGCAGCTTAGGCCGAGGCGGGGGGGCCCGGACAGATACGCAGTATTTT; CDR3: CASSLGRGGGARTDTQYF
V: TRBV7-2; J: TRBJ2-1; D: NA; size: NA; DNA: TGTGCCAGCAGCTTAGAGAGGTGGGGCGGCAATGAGCAGTTCTTC; CDR3: CASSLERWGGNEQFF
V: TRBV6-5; J: TRBJ1-6; D: NA; size: NA; DNA: TGTGCCAGCAGTTACTATCCAGTCTATAATTCACCCCTCCACTTT; CDR3: CASSYYPVYNSPLHF